The rows below give T cell receptor beta chains drawn from one sample of a study of cytomegalovirus exposure and HLA in healthy donors. Here immunoSEQ multiplex PCR was the method, and the copy in TCRdb shows in-frame clones only, minus some. The sample lists approximately 76,000 clones; roughly 73% were seen once. The sequencing input was PBMCs. The receptor set was obtained from a woman in her 40s in good health and CMV-seropositive. Both conserved end residues are part of each CDR3.

V gene: TRBV7-9; J gene: TRBJ1-1; CDR3 protein: CASSLSGGYTEAFF
V gene: TRBV9; J gene: TRBJ2-2; CDR3 protein: CASSSGTSGRGGELFF
V gene: TRBV4-2; J gene: TRBJ1-5; CDR3 protein: CASSRTGDNGPQHF
V gene: TRBV28; J gene: TRBJ2-5; CDR3 protein: CASSFSGAGGETQYF
V gene: TRBV27; J gene: TRBJ1-2; CDR3 protein: CASSMRQGRYGYTF
V gene: TRBV29-1; J gene: TRBJ2-7; CDR3 protein: CSVVLDRALEQYF
V gene: TRBV4-1; J gene: TRBJ1-1; CDR3 protein: CASSPDRGRRNTEAFF
V gene: TRBV5-1; J gene: TRBJ2-2; CDR3 protein: CASSLEGQITGELFF
V gene: TRBV7-9; J gene: TRBJ1-2; CDR3 protein: CASSPDRSYGYTF
V gene: TRBV4-3; J gene: TRBJ2-7; CDR3 protein: CASSQDRSGRAEQYF
V gene: TRBV9; J gene: TRBJ2-6; CDR3 protein: CASSAAGTTGANVLTF
V gene: TRBV6-4; J gene: TRBJ2-4; CDR3 protein: CASSPDSRKNIQYF
V gene: TRBV5-6; J gene: TRBJ2-7; CDR3 protein: CASSLTSGSVNEQYF
V gene: TRBV7-7; J gene: TRBJ2-5; CDR3 protein: CASGNLPGYQETQYF
V gene: TRBV5-4; J gene: TRBJ1-1; CDR3 protein: CASSLDRARALNTEAFF
V gene: TRBV27; J gene: TRBJ2-3; CDR3 protein: CASSLGGRAGVYADTQYF
V gene: TRBV13; J gene: TRBJ1-6; CDR3 protein: CASSQWTGSPLHF
V gene: TRBV28; J gene: TRBJ1-5; CDR3 protein: CASSLFQGQPQHF
V gene: TRBV4-3; J gene: TRBJ2-2; CDR3 protein: CASSREPGQTNTGELFF
V gene: TRBV6-5; J gene: TRBJ1-1; CDR3 protein: CASNRNTEAFF
V gene: TRBV27; J gene: TRBJ2-1; CDR3 protein: CASSRTLPPTSYNEQFF
V gene: TRBV19; J gene: TRBJ2-7; CDR3 protein: CASSPWSGPYEQYF
V gene: TRBV7-6; J gene: TRBJ2-5; CDR3 protein: CASSPEQGEETQYF
V gene: TRBV7-6; J gene: TRBJ2-6; CDR3 protein: CASSRGTGYGANVLTF
V gene: TRBV30; J gene: TRBJ1-6; CDR3 protein: CAWIAMKPGHGPYNSPLHF
V gene: TRBV18; J gene: TRBJ2-5; CDR3 protein: CASSRDLGETQYF
V gene: TRBV5-1; J gene: TRBJ1-4; CDR3 protein: CASSAIQGARGEKLFF
V gene: TRBV5-1; J gene: TRBJ1-2; CDR3 protein: CASSPTGKDYGYTF
V gene: TRBV7-9; J gene: TRBJ1-5; CDR3 protein: CASRGQGNQPQHF
V gene: TRBV19; J gene: TRBJ1-5; CDR3 protein: CASSIGHNRNQPQHF
V gene: TRBV5-1; J gene: TRBJ1-2; CDR3 protein: CASSFGTGAYGYTF
V gene: TRBV27; J gene: TRBJ1-2; CDR3 protein: CASSLTAQRGYTF
V gene: TRBV14; J gene: TRBJ2-7; CDR3 protein: CASSLMDRNYEQYF
V gene: TRBV14; J gene: TRBJ1-2; CDR3 protein: CASSQVTGVGGYTF
V gene: TRBV19; J gene: TRBJ2-3; CDR3 protein: CASRNNGGDTQYF
V gene: TRBV2; J gene: TRBJ1-1; CDR3 protein: CASKRQGVIGTEAFF
V gene: TRBV5-6; J gene: TRBJ1-3; CDR3 protein: CASSIRQGNTIYF
V gene: TRBV28; J gene: TRBJ2-7; CDR3 protein: CASSLISGTYEQYF
V gene: TRBV5-6; J gene: TRBJ2-7; CDR3 protein: CASSSTGTGSSYEQYF
V gene: TRBV7-2; J gene: TRBJ2-3; CDR3 protein: CASNRAGGSGTDTQYF
V gene: TRBV20-1; J gene: TRBJ2-1; CDR3 protein: CSGVTSGEQFF